The 32 T cell receptor beta chains given below trace back to one sample, sequenced in a study of T-cell memory formation after mild COVID-19. Via MiXCR, TCRdb re-called the 5' RACE reads, giving one row per CDR3 protein. The table lists tens of thousands of distinct CDR3 sequences, roughly 10% of them singletons. The material sequenced was PBMCs or a T cell subset sorted from them (not recorded which). Receptor source: a man aged 18 to 29 who had mild COVID-19 (a few samples of this study predate the infection). Cell type and time point are not known.

This clonotype was observed many times. This chain uses TRBV27 with TRBJ2-7; maybe TRBD1 (8 bases). With 8 bases removed from V and 1 base from J, the gap between germline ends came to 15 bases. The CDR3 length is 14 residues. Germline assignment: CDR1 MNHEY and CDR2 SMNVEV (reference sequence). In DNA, the CDR3 is TGTGCCAGCGGGGGAGGGGACAGGTCCTACGAGCAGTACTTC. Translation gives CASGGGDRSYEQYF.

About this clonotype: This could be a read error, since a much larger clone is one nucleotide away. The rearrangement joins TRBV6-2 or TRBV6-3 to TRBJ1-5; D ambiguous. V lost 4 bases and J 8 bases, leaving 18 bases between the germline ends. CDR3 length equals 15 residues. The germline V gene has CDR1 MNHEY and CDR2 SVGEGT. DNA for the CDR3: TGTGCCAGCAGTTCAAAGAGTATCCAGATTGAGCCCCAGCATTTT. It is translated as CASSSKSIQIEPQHF.

This clonotype was observed at least ten times. This chain connects TRBV20-1 to TRBJ1-4; D gene unclear. From germline, CDR1 is DFQATT and CDR2 SNEGSKA (reference sequence). The length of the CDR3 is 12 residues. The V gene lost 7 bases and the J gene lost 5 bases, with 11 bases spanning the gap. Written as DNA, the CDR3 is TGCAGTGTTAGTCAGGTGAATGAAAAACTGTTTTTT. Protein sequence: CSVSQVNEKLFF.

This clonotype has ten or more counts. V is TRBV18 and J is TRBJ1-1, with 7 bases identical to TRBD1. This CDR3 comprises 14 residues. Per germline, CDR1 KGHSH and CDR2 LQKENI. The V gene end was trimmed by 4 bases and the J gene end by 8 bases; junction bases not matched to a gene: 10. CDR3 bases: TGTGCCAGCTCACTAATCCGGGACAGCTACGAAGCTTTCTTT. Protein: CASSLIRDSYEAFF.

This clonotype was observed many times. The chain uses TRBV4-2 and TRBJ1-2; D is ambiguous. Germline V CDR1 and CDR2: LGHNA, YNFKEQ. The CDR3 length is 16 residues. The germline V and J ends were trimmed by 0 bases and 8 bases, with 19 bases remaining between them. For the CDR3, the DNA is TGTGCCAGCAGCCAAGATGGAGGAGGGCAGGTGGGGGGCTACACCTTC. Translating gives CASSQDGGGQVGGYTF.

This clonotype showed up many times. This CDR3 reads CSATWGTYSGNTIYF. The CDR3 DNA reads TGCAGTGCTACTTGGGGTACCTACTCTGGAAACACCATATATTTT. The chain uses TRBV20-1 and TRBJ1-3; D not resolved. The CDR3 spans 15 residues. V lost 4 bases and J 0 bases, leaving 13 bases between the germline ends. The germline gives CDR1 DFQATT, CDR2 SNEGSKA (reference sequence).

The J gene is TRBJ1-6, the V gene TRBV19; D is ambiguous. CDR1 LNHDA and CDR2 SQIVND come from the germline V gene (reference sequence). The CDR3 consists of 14 residues. V lost 4 bases, J lost 10 bases, and 14 bases lay in between. The CDR3 bases are TGTGCCAGTAGTAAGGCTACGGCCGAATCACCCCTCCACTTT. Its translation is CASSKATAESPLHF.

On this clonotype: A read error may be the cause here, since a much bigger clone is one base away. This sequence joins TRBV11-1 and TRBJ2-7; the D is unclear. V was trimmed by 5 bases and J by 2 bases, leaving 13 bases between them. Per the germline V gene, CDR1 is SGHAT and CDR2 is FQDESV (reference sequence). This CDR3 region has 14 residues. The CDR3 spells CASSPNLGAYEQYF. Written as DNA, the CDR3 is TGTGCCAGCAGCCCCAATCTCGGTGCCTACGAGCAGTACTTC. The variable domain in full, completed from reference TRBV11-1 and TRBJ2-7, reads EAEVAQSPRYKITEKSQAVAFWCDPISGHATLYWYRQILGQGPELLVQFQDESVVDDSQLPKDRFSAERLKGVDSTLKIQPAELGDSAMYLCASSPNLGAYEQYFGPGTRLTVT.

This clonotype was counted ten times or more. The CDR3 here is CASSQYRNRGQRTGELFF. CDR3 coding DNA: TGTGCCAGCAGCCAATACCGTAACAGGGGGCAACGGACCGGGGAGCTGTTTTTT. V is TRBV14 and J is TRBJ2-2, with 9 positions matching TRBD1. The CDR3 is made up of 18 amino acids. The ends lost 2 bases at V and 5 bases at J; junction bases unmatched: 12. CDR1 is SGHDN, CDR2 FVKESK, per germline.

This chain joins TRBV5-7 and TRBJ2-7, with D possibly TRBD2 on 5 matching bases. TRBV5-7 is an ORF; its function is uncertain. There are 13 residues in the CDR3. V was pared by 7 bases and J by 3 bases, with 14 bases between. Written as DNA, the CDR3 is TGTGCCAGCGTGATCCCGGGATGCTACGAGCAGTACGTC. It is translated as CASVIPGCYEQYV.

The chain links TRBV11-1 to TRBJ2-1, with D possibly matching TRBD1 (6 bases). There are 13 residues in the CDR3. Germline loops: CDR1 SGHAT, CDR2 FQDESV (reference sequence). Trimming took 6 bases from V and 5 from J, leaving 11 bases between them. The CDR3 coding sequence is TGTGCCAGCAGACCAGGACAGAACAATGAGCAGTTCTTC. It is translated as CASRPGQNNEQFF.

The CDR3 coding sequence is TGTGCCAGCAGCCAGGCAGATAGCAATCAGCCCCAGCATTTT. As protein: CASSQADSNQPQHF. V and J are TRBV3-1 and TRBJ1-5; D unclear. CDR1 and CDR2 (germline): LGHDT, YNNKEL (reference sequence). Trimming took 3 bases from V and 0 from J, leaving 6 bases between them. The CDR3 consists of 14 residues.

The chain has TRBV10-3 and TRBJ2-6; D perhaps matches TRBD1 (5 bases). V gave up 10 bases and J gave up 0 bases, with 13 bases separating them. Germline CDR1 and CDR2: ENHRY and SYGVKD. This CDR3 region has 15 residues. CDR3 nucleotide sequence: TGTGCCACTGCGGACACCCACTCTGGGGCCAACGTCCTGACTTTC. It specifies CATADTHSGANVLTF.

The chain couples TRBV6-5 to TRBJ1-6; 8 bases are shared with TRBD1. Per germline, CDR1 MNHEY and CDR2 SVGAGI. The CDR3 runs to 17 residues. Losses at the gene ends were 2 bases for V and 9 bases for J; bases not matched to a gene: 12. In nucleotides, the CDR3 is TGTGCCAGCAGTTACAGGGGACAGGACATATCGGGTTCACCCCTCCACTTT. Residues: CASSYRGQDISGSPLHF.

In its sample, this clonotype was seen once. V and J are TRBV5-1 and TRBJ2-7, with 12 bases aligning to TRBD1. The CDR3 covers 17 residues. The germline CDR1 and CDR2 sequences are SGHRS and YFSETQ. With 4 bases clipped from V and 1 base from J, the junction kept 9 bases outside the gene matches. CDR3 sequence: CASSLPGTGGWSYEQYF. The CDR3 DNA follows: TGCGCCAGCAGCCTTCCCGGGACAGGGGGCTGGTCCTACGAGCAGTACTTC. The variable domain in full, completed from reference TRBV5-1 and TRBJ2-7, reads KAGVTQTPRYLIKTRGQQVTLSCSPISGHRSVSWYQQTPGQGLQFLFEYFSETQRNKGNFPGRFSGRQFSNSRSEMNVSTLELGDSALYLCASSLPGTGGWSYEQYFGPGTRLTVT.

This clonotype came up many times. This chain connects TRBV7-8 to TRBJ2-3, with 13 bases identical to TRBD2. Trimming cost V 5 bases and J 1 base; bases outside gene matches: 3. The length of the CDR3 is 16 residues. Germline V CDR1 and CDR2: SGHVS, FQNEAQ. The CDR3 here is CASSPGLAGGTDTQYF. DNA for the CDR3: TGTGCCAGCAGCCCTGGACTAGCGGGAGGCACAGATACGCAGTATTTT.

This clonotype was detected many times. This chain connects TRBV4-3 to TRBJ1-2; 10 bases line up with TRBD1. The CDR3 covers 15 residues. The V gene end was trimmed by 4 bases and the J gene end by 4 bases; junction bases not matched to a gene: 6. Germline assignment: CDR1 LGHNA and CDR2 YSLEER. Here the CDR3 DNA reads TGCGCCAGCAGCCGGGACAGGGGTTTGAGCTATGGCTACACCTTC. Encoded protein: CASSRDRGLSYGYTF.

This clonotype came up many times. The chain uses TRBV6-6 and TRBJ1-5; D uncertain. Per the germline V gene, CDR1 is MNHNY and CDR2 is SVGAGI (reference sequence). This CDR3 region has 16 residues. The ends were cut back, 0 bases at V and 1 base at J, with 10 bases in the middle. The CDR3 DNA follows: TGTGCCAGCAGTTACTCGAAGACCGAGAGCAATCAGCCCCAGCATTTT. This codes for CASSYSKTESNQPQHF.

This clonotype was seen many times. This chain joins TRBV7-2 and TRBJ2-5; 7 positions agree with TRBD1. The junction had 11 bases not matched to a gene; V was cut back by 5 bases and J by 5 bases. This CDR3 contains 15 residues. Looked up from germline, CDR1 is SGHTA and CDR2 is FQGNSA. The DNA of the CDR3 is TGTGCCAGCAGCGTACTACAGGGGTTGGGGGAGACCCAGTACTTC. Protein sequence: CASSVLQGLGETQYF.

This clonotype was recorded many times. The V call is TRBV6-5, the J call TRBJ2-3; D is perhaps TRBD1 or TRBD2 (5 bases each). Germline CDR1 is MNHEY and CDR2 is SVGAGI. Trimming cost V 5 bases and J 4 bases, with 13 bases left between them. The CDR3 covers 14 residues. This chain's CDR3 is CASSPLPGPDTQYF. In nucleotides, the CDR3 is TGTGCCAGCAGTCCCTTACCGGGGCCAGATACGCAGTATTTT.

This clonotype came up many times. J is TRBJ2-1 and V is TRBV2, with 12 bases lining up with TRBD2. CDR1 is SNHLY and CDR2 is FYNNEI in the germline V gene. The CDR3 is 14 amino acids. Trimming removed 8 bases from V and 2 bases from J; junction bases left unmatched: 1. CDR3: CASRLAGAYNEQFF. DNA for the CDR3: TGTGCCAGCCGACTAGCGGGGGCCTACAATGAGCAGTTCTTC.

This clonotype was seen repeatedly, ten times or more. V is TRBV7-8 and J is TRBJ2-5; 10 bases map to TRBD2. Germline CDR1 is SGHVS and CDR2 is FQNEAQ. The CDR3 runs to 16 residues. The V segment lost 4 bases and the J segment 4 bases; nucleotides outside the gene matches: 9. Written as DNA, the CDR3 is TGTGCCAGCAGCTCGGAGCGGGGGGGCCTCCGAGAGACCCAGTACTTC. Translated: CASSSERGGLRETQYF.

This clonotype was picked up many times. The CDR3 protein is CASRTGGSYNSPLHF. The CDR3 DNA reads as TGTGCCAGCAGAACAGGGGGGTCCTATAATTCACCCCTCCACTTT. This chain connects TRBV7-9 to TRBJ1-6; 8 positions agree with TRBD1. Trimming at V came to 6 bases and at J to 1 base, leaving 2 bases not matched to a gene. The V gene's germline CDR1 is SEHNR and CDR2 FQNEAQ (reference sequence). The CDR3 extends over 15 amino acids.

Only a few counts were recorded for this clonotype. Being one base from a much bigger clone, this may be a read error. The rearrangement links TRBV5-1 to TRBJ2-5; 9 bases fit TRBD2. J was trimmed by 5 bases and V by 4 bases; bases with no gene match: 6. The CDR3 has 14 amino acids. From germline, CDR1 is SGHRS and CDR2 YFSETQ. The CDR3 protein is CASSPGTSHETQYF. In DNA, the CDR3 is TGCGCCAGCAGCCCAGGGACTAGCCACGAGACCCAGTACTTC.

This clonotype turned up a few times. The rearrangement links TRBV28 to TRBJ1-4; D is ambiguous. Germline CDR1 and CDR2: MDHEN and SYDVKM. The CDR3 loop spans 14 amino acids. V lost 5 bases, J lost 11 bases, and 18 bases lay in between. The CDR3 DNA is TGTGCCAGCAGTGGGAATGGGCTTAGGAGTAAACTGTTTTTT. Amino acid sequence: CASSGNGLRSKLFF.

Ten or more counts support this clonotype. The chain employs TRBV7-2 and TRBJ2-3; D may be TRBD2 (7 bases). The germline V gene encodes CDR1 SGHTA and CDR2 FQGNSA. CDR3 length: 15 residues. Trimming removed 5 bases from V and 1 base from J, with 13 bases in between. The CDR3 here is CASSGGASRTDTQYF. CDR3 bases: TGTGCCAGCAGCGGGGGGGCCAGTCGCACAGATACGCAGTATTTT. The full variable domain, its missing parts supplied by reference TRBV7-2 and TRBJ2-3, is GAGVSQSPSNKVTEKGKDVELRCDPISGHTALYWYRQSLGQGLEFLIYFQGNSAPDKSGLPSDRFSAERTGGSVSTLTIQRTQQEDSAVYLCASSGGASRTDTQYFGPGTRLTVL.

CDR3 amino acids: CASSQGTMVMDEQFF. The CDR3 DNA follows: TGTGCCAGCAGCCAAGGGACAATGGTGATGGATGAGCAGTTCTTC. This chain joins TRBV14 and TRBJ2-1; TRBD1 might be the D (5 bases). The CDR3 runs to 15 residues. Looked up from germline, CDR1 is SGHDN and CDR2 is FVKESK. V was clipped by 1 base and J by 8 bases, with 15 bases between them. Looking up the rest from reference TRBV14 and TRBJ2-1 gives the full variable domain: EAGVTQFPSHSVIEKGQTVTLRCDPISGHDNLYWYRRVMGKEIKFLLHFVKESKQDESGMPNNRFLAERTGGTYSTLKVQPAELEDSGVYFCASSQGTMVMDEQFFGPGTRLTVL.

In its sample, this clonotype was seen many times. The CDR3 reads CASSLVRGGQFYEQYF. As DNA, the CDR3 is TGTGCCAGCAGCTTAGTGCGAGGGGGACAGTTCTACGAGCAGTACTTC. The J gene is TRBJ2-7, the V gene TRBV7-2; 7 positions agree with TRBD1. CDR3 size: 16 residues. The junction had 9 bases not matched to a gene; V was cut back by 1 base and J by 3 bases. Looked up from germline, CDR1 is SGHTA and CDR2 is FQGNSA.

This clonotype turned up a few times. The V and J genes are TRBV7-2 and TRBJ1-2; 7 nucleotides line up with TRBD1. CDR1 SGHTA and CDR2 FQGNSA come from the germline V gene. J lost 5 bases, V lost 6 bases, and 9 bases had no gene match. CDR3 length: 14 residues. In DNA form, the CDR3 reads TGTGCCAGCAGACCCTGGGACAGACCATATGGCTACACCTTC. It specifies CASRPWDRPYGYTF.

Many counts were recorded for this clonotype. One end of the junction fails to match germline, which may point to a read error. The V gene is TRBV7-7, the J gene TRBJ2-2; D call uncertain. The CDR3 runs to 13 residues. CDR1 and CDR2 (germline): SSHAT, FNYEAQ (reference sequence). The CDR3 DNA is TGTGCTAGCAGCTCGATGAACACCGGGGAGCTGTTTTTT. It is translated as CASSSMNTGELFF.

The V call is TRBV20-1, the J call TRBJ2-1; 8 bases are a match to TRBD2. With V trimmed by 3 bases and J by 2 bases, 6 bases remained unmatched. The CDR3 contains 15 residues. CDR1 and CDR2 (germline): DFQATT, SNEGSKA (reference sequence). The DNA for the CDR3 is TGCAGTGCTAGTCCAATGCGGGGGGCCTACAATGAGCAGTTCTTC. It is translated as CSASPMRGAYNEQFF.

This clonotype came up many times. V and J are TRBV5-1 and TRBJ2-6, with 7 bases matching TRBD1. The CDR3 has 15 residues. Germline CDR1 SGHRS, CDR2 YFSETQ. The junction had 3 bases not matched to a gene; V was cut back by 4 bases and J by 2 bases. The CDR3 DNA follows: TGCGCCAGCAGCCGTGACAGGGCTGGGGCCAACGTCCTGACTTTC. Translated: CASSRDRAGANVLTF.